What follows describes a single T cell receptor beta chain. This entry comes from a study of T cell responses to AZD1222 COVID-19 vaccine. The method was immunoSEQ multiplex PCR; TCRdb's version includes in-frame clones alone and lacks a portion of them. There are 150,000 to 200,000 clones in the sample; roughly 85% occur only once, and 0.85% to 1.2% lies in the top ten. The CDR3 length is 12 residues. The V gene's germline CDR1 is SGHTA and CDR2 FQGNSA. V was pared by 5 bases and J by 8 bases, with 12 bases between. The chain is built from TRBV7-2 and TRBJ1-2; no firm D call. The sample consisted of peripheral blood, taken 28 days after the second AZD1222 dose. The source is an adult who received the AZD1222 COVID-19 vaccine. This CDR3 is CASSLPYSGYTF. The CDR3 region has the DNA TGTGCCAGCAGCCTACCCTACTCAGGCTACACCTTC. The full variable domain, in which reference TRBV7-2 and TRBJ1-2 provide the parts outside the CDR3, is GAGVSQSPSNKVTEKGKDVELRCDPISGHTALYWYRQSLGQGLEFLIYFQGNSAPDKSGLPSDRFSAERTGGSVSTLTIQRTQQEDSAVYLCASSLPYSGYTFGSGTRLTVV.